Each of the 10 T cell receptor beta chains below was sequenced from the same sample in a study of T cell repertoires in cytomegalovirus infection (dated by TCRdb to between 2017 and 2020). What this sample's treatment or condition label stands for: in vitro stimulation with specific CMV peptide epitopes to enrich CMV-specific T cells. These TCRs are of unknown antigen specificity. The sequencer was an Illumina HiSeq 1500. TCRdb took the public reads, trimmed them with fastp at Q25, ran MiXCR for clone calling and kept in-frame beta chains. A single entry per CDR3 protein holds the most common genes and DNA from its merged rows. The sample data list around 710,000 distinct CDR3 sequences, and about 29% of these were observed just once. The biggest ten clones account for 10% to 15% of the sample. The sample in question was cultured CD8+ T cells from PBMCs, obtained from culture after CMV antigen stimulation. All receptors derive from a human donor in good health (CMV status not recorded). Some clones in this sample may be carry-over from other donors' samples.

This clonotype showed up just a few times. This rearrangement joins TRBV7-9 to TRBJ2-7, with D uncertain. In germline, CDR1 is SEHNR, CDR2 FQNEAQ (reference sequence). The V gene lost 0 bases and the J gene lost 2 bases, with 8 bases spanning the gap. CDR3 size: 14 residues. The CDR3 loop reads CASSLAANAYEQYV. In DNA form, the CDR3 reads TGTGCCAGCAGCTTAGCGGCGAACGCCTACGAGCAGTACGTC.

This clonotype turned up a few times. This sequence joins TRBV24-1 and TRBJ2-2; 10 nucleotides match TRBD1. Germline CDR1 and CDR2: KGHDR and SFDVKD. J was trimmed by 0 bases and V by 0 bases; bases with no gene match: 3. The CDR3 sequence is 18 residues long. The CDR3 here is CATSDLPGQGPNTGELFF. The CDR3 region has the DNA TGTGCCACCAGTGATTTGCCGGGACAGGGGCCGAACACCGGGGAGCTGTTTTTT.

The V call is TRBV27, the J call TRBJ1-2, with D tentatively TRBD1 (5 bases). Per germline, CDR1 MNHEY and CDR2 SMNVEV (reference sequence). The CDR3 loop spans 14 amino acids. V lost 3 bases to trimming and J lost 4 bases, with 12 bases between them. CDR3 coding DNA: TGTGCCAGCAGTTTCGGGGGGAGAACCTATGGCTACACCTTC. Its protein is CASSFGGRTYGYTF.

This clonotype was seen at least ten times. The chain uses TRBV12-3 or TRBV12-4 and TRBJ1-1, with unresolved D. The V end lost 3 bases, the J end lost 8 bases, and 13 bases lay between the germline ends. The CDR3 is 13 residues long. CDR3 nucleotides: TGTGCCAGCAGTTTTTCCCTCATGCTCGAAGCTTTCTTT. It translates to CASSFSLMLEAFF.

As concerns this clonotype: Given a much more abundant clone one base away, this may be a read error. The CDR3 bases are TGTGCCAGCAGCTCGGAACTAGCGTCCTACAATGAGCAGTTCTTC. Its translation: CASSSELASYNEQFF. V usage is TRBV7-9 and J usage is TRBJ2-1, with 7 bases lining up with TRBD2. Per germline, CDR1 SEHNR and CDR2 FQNEAQ (reference sequence). CDR3 length: 15 residues. With V trimmed by 4 bases and J by 1 base, 4 bases remained unmatched.

This clonotype appeared a few times. The rearrangement links TRBV7-6 to TRBJ1-1, with a weak D call TRBD1 (5 bases). CDR1 and CDR2 from the germline V gene are SGHVS and FNYEAQ. The CDR3 has 14 residues. V lost 8 bases and J lost 1, with 14 bases in between. The CDR3: CASDPGTANTEAFF. The CDR3 nucleotides read TGTGCCAGCGACCCCGGGACGGCGAACACTGAAGCTTTCTTT.

The chain combines TRBV6-6 with TRBJ2-2; TRBD2 is a possible D gene (7 bases). The CDR3 covers 16 residues. The V gene lost 0 bases and the J gene lost 4 bases, with 12 bases spanning the gap. Per germline, CDR1 MNHNY and CDR2 SVGAGI (reference sequence). This chain's CDR3 is CASSYSAGAVTGELFF. The CDR3 DNA reads as TGTGCCAGCAGTTACTCGGCGGGGGCGGTCACCGGGGAGCTGTTTTTT.

This clonotype was seen many times. The chain couples TRBV7-6 to TRBJ1-2; TRBD1 matches at 9 bases. The germline CDR1 and CDR2 sequences are SGHVS and FNYEAQ. The V and J ends lost 5 bases and 5 bases, in that order; junction bases with no gene match: 3. This CDR3 has 13 residues. CDR3 sequence reads: CASSEGQGYGYTF. DNA for the CDR3: TGTGCCAGCAGCGAGGGACAGGGATATGGCTACACCTTC.

This clonotype was detected many times. The CDR3 loop reads CASSFGSVRQGFDEQYF. The CDR3 DNA reads as TGTGCCAGCAGCTTTGGATCGGTCCGACAGGGGTTCGACGAGCAGTACTTC. The chain couples TRBV7-6 to TRBJ2-7; 8 bases agree with TRBD1. The CDR3 sequence is 17 residues long. From germline, CDR1 is SGHVS and CDR2 FNYEAQ. Trimming took 3 bases from V and 5 from J; bases not matched to a gene: 15.

The rearrangement uses TRBV4-1 and TRBJ1-6; D perhaps matches TRBD1 (5 bases). Germline assignment: CDR1 MGHRA and CDR2 YSYEKL. Between the trimmed V and J ends, which lost 1 base and 9 bases, there was a span of 7 bases. This CDR3 has 13 amino acids. The CDR3 is CASSQAGLSPLHF. Here the CDR3 DNA reads TGCGCCAGCAGCCAAGCGGGGCTTTCACCCCTCCACTTT.